A selection of T cell receptor beta chains follows, all from one sample in a study of cytomegalovirus exposure and HLA in healthy donors. Repertoires were generated with immunoSEQ multiplex PCR, while TCRdb's copy carries only in-frame clones and drops some. Of 100,000 to 150,000 clones in the sample, more than 65% were seen once. Material for sequencing was PBMCs. These receptors originate from a woman between 18 and 29 years old in good health and CMV-seropositive. CDR3s include the opening cysteine and the closing phenylalanine or tryptophan. The order of the fields is V gene, J gene, D gene, clone size, CDR3 DNA, CDR3 protein. D genes are given only for firm matches. The size entry is marked missing in some rows and otherwise reads once, few, many or a size class.

V: TRBV5-1; J: TRBJ2-6; D: -; size: few; DNA: TGCGCCAGCAGCTTGTACTCTGGGGCCAACGTCCTGACTTTC; CDR3: CASSLYSGANVLTF
V: TRBV4-2; J: TRBJ2-2; D: TRBD2; size: -; DNA: TGTGCCAGCAGCCAGACTAGCGGGGGCCCCGCCGGGGAGCTGTTTTTT; CDR3: CASSQTSGGPAGELFF
V: TRBV7-9; J: TRBJ2-5; D: TRBD1; size: -; DNA: TGTGCCAGCAGCTTATCCGGGACAGGGAGGGAGACCCAGTACTTC; CDR3: CASSLSGTGRETQYF
V: TRBV6-5; J: TRBJ1-3; D: -; size: -; DNA: TGTGCCAGCAGTTACGCGGGCTACAGTCCTGGAAACACCATATATTTT; CDR3: CASSYAGYSPGNTIYF
V: TRBV5-5; J: TRBJ2-7; D: -; size: -; DNA: TGTGCCAGCAGCTTGGTGGCAGGGATCGTCTACTTC; CDR3: CASSLVAGIVYF
V: TRBV7-5; J: TRBJ2-1; D: -; size: -; DNA: TGTGCCAGAAGCCCGGGGACACCGAATGAGCAGTTCTTC; CDR3: CARSPGTPNEQFF
V: TRBV7-9; J: TRBJ2-5; D: TRBD2; size: -; DNA: TGTGCCAGCAGCTCATGGACTAGCGGGGGGGCCAGAGAGACCCAGTACTTC; CDR3: CASSSWTSGGARETQYF
V: TRBV19; J: TRBJ2-4; D: -; size: -; DNA: TGTGCCAGTAGTGACGAAGCAGGGCCACCAAGAAACATTCAGTACTTC; CDR3: CASSDEAGPPRNIQYF
V: TRBV5-1; J: TRBJ2-3; D: -; size: -; DNA: TGCGCCAGCAGCCCTTCCCCCGGGACAGATACGCAGTATTTT; CDR3: CASSPSPGTDTQYF
V: TRBV7-9; J: TRBJ1-5; D: -; size: once; DNA: TGTTCCAGCAGCTTCATTACAGGGTGGAATCAGCCCCAGCATTTT; CDR3: CSSSFITGWNQPQHF
V: TRBV27; J: TRBJ2-2; D: TRBD1; size: -; DNA: TGTGCCAGCAGGCTGTTCGGGACAGATACAGGGGGGCTGTTTTTT; CDR3: CASRLFGTDTGGLFF
V: TRBV7-6; J: TRBJ2-3; D: -; size: -; DNA: TGTGCCAGCAGCCAGATGGCCACAGATACGCAGTATTTT; CDR3: CASSQMATDTQYF
V: TRBV19; J: TRBJ1-1; D: -; size: -; DNA: TGTGCCAGTAGCACAACAGAGAACACTGAAGCTTTCTTT; CDR3: CASSTTENTEAFF
V: TRBV27; J: TRBJ2-7; D: TRBD2; size: -; DNA: TGTGCCAGCAGCGAGCGGGGGGCCTACGAGCAGTACTTC; CDR3: CASSERGAYEQYF
V: TRBV9; J: TRBJ1-4; D: TRBD1; size: -; DNA: TGTGCCAGCAGCTCCTACGGGGGGACAGGTGCCGAAAAACTGTTTTTT; CDR3: CASSSYGGTGAEKLFF
V: TRBV2; J: TRBJ1-1; D: -; size: -; DNA: TGTGCCAGCACCCTGCGGGGTCTGGCCACTGAAGCTTTCTTT; CDR3: CASTLRGLATEAFF
V: TRBV5-6; J: TRBJ2-3; D: -; size: -; DNA: TGTGCCAGCACCTGGGCCGACGATACGCAGTATTTT; CDR3: CASTWADDTQYF
V: TRBV11-3; J: TRBJ2-7; D: -; size: few; DNA: TGTGCCAGCAGCCCCCCTTCCTCCTACGAGCAGTACTTC; CDR3: CASSPPSSYEQYF
V: TRBV27; J: TRBJ2-1; D: -; size: -; DNA: TGTGCCAGCAGTTTACCCCGGGACAATGAGCAGTTCTTC; CDR3: CASSLPRDNEQFF
V: TRBV5-4; J: TRBJ2-5; D: TRBD2; size: -; DNA: TGTGCCAGCAGCTTGGGACTAGCGGGGGAGACCCAGTACTTC; CDR3: CASSLGLAGETQYF
V: TRBV27; J: TRBJ1-2; D: -; size: -; DNA: TGTGCCAGCAAAAGGGACATCGGCGGCTACACCTTC; CDR3: CASKRDIGGYTF
V: TRBV9; J: TRBJ2-2; D: -; size: -; DNA: TGTGCCAGCAGCGGGCTCACCGGGGAGCTGTTTTTT; CDR3: CASSGLTGELFF
V: TRBV7-7; J: TRBJ2-1; D: TRBD1; size: few; DNA: TGTGCTAGCAGCTTAGAACAGGGGGCGAATGAGCAGTTCTTC; CDR3: CASSLEQGANEQFF
V: TRBV25-1; J: TRBJ1-1; D: -; size: -; DNA: TGTGCCAGCAGTCCGAGAGGGTGGGAAACTGAAGCTTTCTTT; CDR3: CASSPRGWETEAFF
V: TRBV7-8; J: TRBJ2-1; D: TRBD1; size: few; DNA: TGTGCCAGCAGCCCTCACGGACAGGGCCATGAGCAGTTCTTC; CDR3: CASSPHGQGHEQFF
V: TRBV4-1; J: TRBJ2-1; D: -; size: -; DNA: TGCGCCAGCAGCCGATTACTAGCTGCGGATGAGCAGTTCTTC; CDR3: CASSRLLAADEQFF
V: TRBV4-1; J: TRBJ1-4; D: -; size: -; DNA: TGCGCCAGCAGCCAAGATTCGGGGTATACTAATGAAAAACTGTTTTTT; CDR3: CASSQDSGYTNEKLFF
V: TRBV19; J: TRBJ1-2; D: TRBD1; size: -; DNA: TGTGCCAGTAGTGCATCGACAGGGGGCTCAGGAGGCTACACCTTC; CDR3: CASSASTGGSGGYTF
V: TRBV9; J: TRBJ2-2; D: TRBD2; size: -; DNA: TGTGCCAGCAGCGTCTTAGCCGAGCGGGGGGGCTCTGGGGAGCTGTTTTTT; CDR3: CASSVLAERGGSGELFF
V: TRBV27; J: TRBJ1-2; D: TRBD1; size: -; DNA: TGTGCCAGCAGTGACAGGGGTTTTGGCGGCTACACCTTC; CDR3: CASSDRGFGGYTF
V: TRBV9; J: TRBJ1-1; D: -; size: medium-sized; DNA: TGTGCCAGCAGCGTACGTCCGGCAGGGGCAGGTTACACTGAAGCTTTCTTT; CDR3: CASSVRPAGAGYTEAFF
V: TRBV4-1; J: TRBJ2-1; D: -; size: -; DNA: TGCGCCAGCAGCCACCAGGCATTGGCTCACTCCTACAATGAGCAGTTCTTC; CDR3: CASSHQALAHSYNEQFF
V: TRBV5-1; J: TRBJ1-1; D: TRBD1; size: -; DNA: TGCGCCAGCAGCTATGGACAGGGCCGCCCTGAAGCTTTCTTT; CDR3: CASSYGQGRPEAFF